Detailed here is one TCR beta chain. TCR beta CDR3 regions were amplified from RNA. Researchers ran a first-round RT-PCR on the TCR CDR3 using the HTBI primer set. MiXCR, run by TCRdb on the multiplex PCR reads, gives a single entry per CDR3 protein. Altogether 500,000 to 800,000 distinct CDR3 sequences are present, nearly 45% being singletons, with the ten largest covering about 7.2%. The CDR3 sequence is 16 residues long. In germline, CDR1 is SQVTM, CDR2 ANQGSEA. V gave up 6 bases and J gave up 7 bases; unmatched junction bases: 19. The source of the sample is a study of T cells in Graves' hyperthyroidism and ophthalmopathy.

The receptor was derived from an adult man with Graves' disease, either hyperthyroidism or ophthalmopathy (not recorded which). The sample consisted of peripheral blood or thyroid tissue (not recorded which). The rearrangement links TRBV29-1 to TRBJ1-2, with 8 bases lining up with TRBD1. The CDR3 coding sequence is TGCAGCGTCCAGGGGGCTTACGGGCTACTCCGTTCTGGCTACACCTTC. It translates to CSVQGAYGLLRSGYTF.